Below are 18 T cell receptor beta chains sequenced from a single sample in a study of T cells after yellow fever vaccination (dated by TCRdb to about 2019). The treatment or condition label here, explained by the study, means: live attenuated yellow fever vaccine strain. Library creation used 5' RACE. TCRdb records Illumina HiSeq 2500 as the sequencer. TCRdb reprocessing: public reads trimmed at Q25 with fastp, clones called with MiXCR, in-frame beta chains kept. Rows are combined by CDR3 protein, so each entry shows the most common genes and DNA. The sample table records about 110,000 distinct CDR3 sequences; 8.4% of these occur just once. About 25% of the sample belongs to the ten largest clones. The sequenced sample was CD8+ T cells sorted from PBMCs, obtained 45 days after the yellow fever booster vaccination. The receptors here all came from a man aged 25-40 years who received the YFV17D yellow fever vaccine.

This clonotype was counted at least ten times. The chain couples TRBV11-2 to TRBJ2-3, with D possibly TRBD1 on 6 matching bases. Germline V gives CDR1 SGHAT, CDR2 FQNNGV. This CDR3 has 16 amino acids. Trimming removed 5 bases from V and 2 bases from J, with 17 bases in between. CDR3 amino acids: CASSPPGTFYTDTQYF. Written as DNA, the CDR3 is TGTGCCAGCAGCCCCCCAGGGACATTCTACACAGATACGCAGTATTTT.

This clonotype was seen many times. CDR3 nucleotide sequence: TGCGCCAGCAGCTTGTATGGGTCCGGGACGGCGAACACTGAAGCTTTCTTT. Protein: CASSLYGSGTANTEAFF. The genes are TRBV5-1 and TRBJ1-1, with D possibly matching TRBD1 (5 bases). Deletions cut 1 base from V and 1 base from J, with 17 bases between. Germline loops: CDR1 SGHRS, CDR2 YFSETQ. The CDR3 has 17 amino acids.

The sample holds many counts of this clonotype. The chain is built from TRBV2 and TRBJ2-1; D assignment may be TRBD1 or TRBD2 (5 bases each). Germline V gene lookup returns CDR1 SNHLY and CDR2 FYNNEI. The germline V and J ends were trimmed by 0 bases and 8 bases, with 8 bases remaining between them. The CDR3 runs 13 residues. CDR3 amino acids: CASSEAGTYEQFF. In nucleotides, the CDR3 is TGTGCCAGCAGTGAAGCTGGGACGTATGAGCAGTTCTTC.

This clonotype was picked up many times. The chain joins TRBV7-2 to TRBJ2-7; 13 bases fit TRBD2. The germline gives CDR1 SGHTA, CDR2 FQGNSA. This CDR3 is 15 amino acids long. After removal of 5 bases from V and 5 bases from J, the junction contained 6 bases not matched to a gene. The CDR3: CASSPLGLAGDEQYF. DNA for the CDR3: TGTGCCAGCAGCCCCCTCGGACTAGCGGGAGACGAGCAGTACTTC.

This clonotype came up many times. In DNA, the CDR3 is TGTGCCAGCAGCCAATCCGACAGGTGGGATCAGCCCCAGCATTTT. It yields the protein CASSQSDRWDQPQHF. The chain combines TRBV3-1 with TRBJ1-5; perhaps TRBD1 as D (6 bases). The V gene's germline CDR1 is LGHDT and CDR2 YNNKEL (reference sequence). Trimming took off 2 bases at V and 5 bases at J, with 13 bases between the two ends. The length of the CDR3 is 15 residues.

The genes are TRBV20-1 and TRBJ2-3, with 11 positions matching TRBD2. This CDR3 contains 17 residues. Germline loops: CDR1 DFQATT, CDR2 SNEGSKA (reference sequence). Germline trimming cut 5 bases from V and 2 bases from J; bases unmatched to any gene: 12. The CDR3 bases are TGCAGTGCTGACACTAGCGGGAGTTCCCCTATCACAGATACGCAGTATTTT. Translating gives CSADTSGSSPITDTQYF.

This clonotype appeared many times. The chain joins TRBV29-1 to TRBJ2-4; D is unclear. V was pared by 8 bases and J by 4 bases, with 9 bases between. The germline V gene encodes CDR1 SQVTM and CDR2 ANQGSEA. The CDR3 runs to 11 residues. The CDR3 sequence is CSTWAKNIQYF. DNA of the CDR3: TGCAGCACTTGGGCGAAAAACATTCAGTACTTC.

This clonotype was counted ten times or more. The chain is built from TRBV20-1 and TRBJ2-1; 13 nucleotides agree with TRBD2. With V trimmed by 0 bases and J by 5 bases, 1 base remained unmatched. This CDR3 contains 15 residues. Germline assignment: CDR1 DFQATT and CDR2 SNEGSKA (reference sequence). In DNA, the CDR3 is TGCAGTGCTAGAGAACTAGCGGGAGGGGACAATGAGCAGTTCTTC. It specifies CSARELAGGDNEQFF.

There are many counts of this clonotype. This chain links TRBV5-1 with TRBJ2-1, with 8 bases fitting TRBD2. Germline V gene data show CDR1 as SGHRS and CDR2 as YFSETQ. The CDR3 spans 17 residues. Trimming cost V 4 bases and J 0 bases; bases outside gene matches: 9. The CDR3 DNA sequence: TGCGCCAGCAGCCGTGGGGCTAGCGGGCACTCCTACAATGAGCAGTTCTTC. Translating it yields CASSRGASGHSYNEQFF.

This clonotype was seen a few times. Here the CDR3 DNA reads TGTGCCAGCACCCTGGGGAGGGAGCAGTACTTC. It encodes CASTLGREQYF. V is TRBV27 and J is TRBJ2-7, with D possibly TRBD2 on 6 matching bases. Trimming removed 7 bases at V and 7 bases at J, with 11 bases between. CDR1 and CDR2 from the germline V gene are MNHEY and SMNVEV (reference sequence). The CDR3 covers 11 residues.

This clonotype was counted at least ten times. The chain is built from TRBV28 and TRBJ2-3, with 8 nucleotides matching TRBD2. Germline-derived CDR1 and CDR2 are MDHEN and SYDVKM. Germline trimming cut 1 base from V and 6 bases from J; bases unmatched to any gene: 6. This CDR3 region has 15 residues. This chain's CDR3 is CASSLSGGPGDTQYF. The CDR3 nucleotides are TGTGCCAGCAGTTTATCGGGAGGGCCGGGTGATACGCAGTATTTT.

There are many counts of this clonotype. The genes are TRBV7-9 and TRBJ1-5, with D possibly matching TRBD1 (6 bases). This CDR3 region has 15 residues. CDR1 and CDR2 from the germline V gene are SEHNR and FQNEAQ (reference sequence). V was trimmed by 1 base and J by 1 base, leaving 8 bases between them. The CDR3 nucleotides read TGTGCCAGCAGCTTAGAGGGGGGCAGCAATCAGCCCCAGCATTTT. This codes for CASSLEGGSNQPQHF.

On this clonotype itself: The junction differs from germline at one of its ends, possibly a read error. This chain's CDR3 is CASSLQGVNTWELFF. The CDR3, as DNA: TGTGCCAGCAGTTTACAGGGGGTGAACACCTGGGAGCTGTTTTTT. The chain has TRBV12-3 or TRBV12-4 and TRBJ2-2; TRBD1 matches at 7 bases. This CDR3 spans 15 amino acids.

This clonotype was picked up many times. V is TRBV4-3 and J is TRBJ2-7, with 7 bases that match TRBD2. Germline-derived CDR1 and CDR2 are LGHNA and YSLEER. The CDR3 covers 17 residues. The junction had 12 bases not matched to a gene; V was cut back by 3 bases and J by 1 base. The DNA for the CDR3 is TGCGCCAGCAGCCAGGACTCGCGGGGGACGGGGTCCTACGAGCAGTACTTC. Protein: CASSQDSRGTGSYEQYF.

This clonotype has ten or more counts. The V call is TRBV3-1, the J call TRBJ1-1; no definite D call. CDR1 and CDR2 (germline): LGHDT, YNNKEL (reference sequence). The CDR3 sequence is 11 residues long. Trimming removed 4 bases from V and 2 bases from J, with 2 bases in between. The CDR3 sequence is CASSRNTEAFF. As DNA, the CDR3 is TGTGCCAGCAGCCGCAACACTGAAGCTTTCTTT.

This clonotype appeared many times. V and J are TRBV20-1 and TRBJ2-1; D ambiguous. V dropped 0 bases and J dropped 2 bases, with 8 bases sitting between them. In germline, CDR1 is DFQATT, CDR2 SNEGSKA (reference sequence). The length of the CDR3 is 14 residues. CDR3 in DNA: TGCAGTGCTAGAGACGGAACTGCCTACAATGAGCAGTTCTTC. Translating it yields CSARDGTAYNEQFF.

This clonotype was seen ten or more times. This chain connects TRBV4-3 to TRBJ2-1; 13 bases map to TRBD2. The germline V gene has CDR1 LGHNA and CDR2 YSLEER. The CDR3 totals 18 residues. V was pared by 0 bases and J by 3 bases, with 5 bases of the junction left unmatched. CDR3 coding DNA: TGCGCCAGCAGCCAAGAAGGCGGACTAGCGGGAGTCTACAATGAGCAGTTCTTC. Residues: CASSQEGGLAGVYNEQFF.

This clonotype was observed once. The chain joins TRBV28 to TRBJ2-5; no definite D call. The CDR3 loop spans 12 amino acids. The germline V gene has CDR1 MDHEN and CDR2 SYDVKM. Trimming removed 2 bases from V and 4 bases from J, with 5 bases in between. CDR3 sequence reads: CASSLITETQYF. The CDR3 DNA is TGTGCCAGCAGTTTAATTACAGAGACCCAGTACTTC.